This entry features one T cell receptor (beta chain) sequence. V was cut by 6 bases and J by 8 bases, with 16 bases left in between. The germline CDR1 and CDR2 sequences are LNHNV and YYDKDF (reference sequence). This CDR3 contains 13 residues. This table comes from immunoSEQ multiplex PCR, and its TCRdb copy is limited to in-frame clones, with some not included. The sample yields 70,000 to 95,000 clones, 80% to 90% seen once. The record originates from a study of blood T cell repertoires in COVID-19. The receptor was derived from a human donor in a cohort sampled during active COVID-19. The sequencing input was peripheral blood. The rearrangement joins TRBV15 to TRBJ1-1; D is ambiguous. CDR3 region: CATRVRGRLEAFF. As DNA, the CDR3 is TGTGCCACCAGGGTTCGGGGTCGCCTCGAAGCTTTCTTT.